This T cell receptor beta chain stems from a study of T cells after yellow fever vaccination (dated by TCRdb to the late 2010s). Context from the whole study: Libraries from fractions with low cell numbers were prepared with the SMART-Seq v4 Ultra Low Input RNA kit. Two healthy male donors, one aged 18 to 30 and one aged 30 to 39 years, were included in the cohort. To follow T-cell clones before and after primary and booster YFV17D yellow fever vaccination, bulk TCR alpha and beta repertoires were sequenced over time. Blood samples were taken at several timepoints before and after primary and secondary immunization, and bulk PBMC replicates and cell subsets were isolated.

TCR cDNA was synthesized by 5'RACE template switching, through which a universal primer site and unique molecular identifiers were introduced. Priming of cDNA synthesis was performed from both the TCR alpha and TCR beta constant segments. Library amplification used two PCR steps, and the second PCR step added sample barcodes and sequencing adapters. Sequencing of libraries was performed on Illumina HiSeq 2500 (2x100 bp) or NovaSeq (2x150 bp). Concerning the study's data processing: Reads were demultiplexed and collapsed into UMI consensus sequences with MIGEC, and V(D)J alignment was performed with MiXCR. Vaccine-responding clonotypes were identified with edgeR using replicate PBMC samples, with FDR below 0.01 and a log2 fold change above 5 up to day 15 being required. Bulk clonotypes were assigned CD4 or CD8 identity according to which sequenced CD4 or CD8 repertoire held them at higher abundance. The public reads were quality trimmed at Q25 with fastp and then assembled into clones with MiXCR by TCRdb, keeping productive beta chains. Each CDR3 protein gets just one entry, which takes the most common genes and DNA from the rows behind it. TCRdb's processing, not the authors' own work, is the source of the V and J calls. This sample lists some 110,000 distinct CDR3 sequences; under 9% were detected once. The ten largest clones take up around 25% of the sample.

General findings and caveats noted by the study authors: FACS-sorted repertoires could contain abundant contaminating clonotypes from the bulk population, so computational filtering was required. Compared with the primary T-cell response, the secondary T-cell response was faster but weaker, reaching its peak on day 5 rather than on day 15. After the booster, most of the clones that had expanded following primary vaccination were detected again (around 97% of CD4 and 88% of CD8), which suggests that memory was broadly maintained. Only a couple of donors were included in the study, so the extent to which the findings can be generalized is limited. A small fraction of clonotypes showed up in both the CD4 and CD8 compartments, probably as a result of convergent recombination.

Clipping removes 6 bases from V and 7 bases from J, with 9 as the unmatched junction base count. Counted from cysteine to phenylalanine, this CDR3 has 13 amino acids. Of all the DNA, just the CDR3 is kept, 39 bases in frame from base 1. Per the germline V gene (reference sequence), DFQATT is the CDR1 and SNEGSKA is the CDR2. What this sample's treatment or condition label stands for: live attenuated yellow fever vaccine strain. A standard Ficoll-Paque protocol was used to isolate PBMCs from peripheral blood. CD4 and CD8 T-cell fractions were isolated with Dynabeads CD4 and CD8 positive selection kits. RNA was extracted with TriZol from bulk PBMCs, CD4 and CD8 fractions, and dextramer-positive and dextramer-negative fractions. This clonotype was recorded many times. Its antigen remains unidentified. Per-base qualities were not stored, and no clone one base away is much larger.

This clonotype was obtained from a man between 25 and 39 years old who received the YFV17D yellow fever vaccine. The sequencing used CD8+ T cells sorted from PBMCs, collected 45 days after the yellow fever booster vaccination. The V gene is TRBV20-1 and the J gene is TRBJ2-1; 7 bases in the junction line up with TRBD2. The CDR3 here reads CSAMRELVNEQFF. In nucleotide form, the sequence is TGCAGTGCGATGCGGGAGCTAGTAAATGAGCAGTTCTTC.